This TCR beta chain stems from a study of spatial heterogeneity in lung cancer. A unique molecular identifier was attached to every TCR cDNA molecule. TCRdb reprocessed the 5' RACE reads with MiXCR, giving one entry per CDR3 protein. The table has about 95,000 distinct CDR3 sequences, approximately 8.6% seen once; the top ten hold 6.9%. Time point of the sample: sample taken at primary tumor resection. Unsorted whole RNA samples from tumor, nontumor lung or frozen PBMC were sequenced. This clonotype occurred many times. The specimen was PBMCs, collected at surgery. This sequence originates from a male donor with early-stage non-small cell lung cancer.

The CDR3 nucleotides are TGTGCCAGCAGGAAGGGAGGGGGCACAGATACGCAGTATTTT. It yields the protein CASRKGGGTDTQYF. The chain couples TRBV28 to TRBJ2-3, with 7 bases that match TRBD2. J was trimmed by 1 base and V by 6 bases; bases with no gene match: 4. This CDR3 is built from 14 residues. The germline V gene encodes CDR1 MDHEN and CDR2 SYDVKM. Full variable domain (rest looked up from reference TRBV28 and TRBJ2-3): DVKVTQSSRYLVKRTGEKVFLECVQDMDHENMFWYRQDPGLGLRLIYFSYDVKMKEKGDIPEGYSVSREKKERFSLILESASTNQTSMYLCASRKGGGTDTQYFGPGTRLTVL.